The 25 T cell receptor beta chains below come from one sample, sequenced in a study of blood T cell repertoires in COVID-19. TCRdb's copy holds only in-frame clones and misses some; the assay was immunoSEQ multiplex PCR. Of 200,000 to 250,000 clones detected, around nine tenths appear once; the ten largest clones hold roughly 2.6%. Sequenced sample: peripheral blood. These receptors came from a woman aged 55-70 years with acute or convalescent COVID-19.

The chain has TRBV6-5 and TRBJ2-4; TRBD1 aligns across 8 bases. The V gene end was trimmed by 6 bases and the J gene end by 9 bases; junction bases not matched to a gene: 10. The CDR3 is 14 residues long. In germline, CDR1 is MNHEY, CDR2 SVGAGI. CDR3: CASRRTGTSGIQYF. The DNA for the CDR3 is TGTGCCAGCAGGAGGACAGGGACTTCTGGCATTCAGTACTTC.

The rearrangement uses TRBV15 and TRBJ2-1, with TRBD2 matching 10 bases. Per germline, CDR1 LNHNV and CDR2 YYDKDF (reference sequence). The CDR3 has 16 amino acids. After removal of 1 base from V and 5 bases from J, the junction contained 5 bases not matched to a gene. CDR3 DNA: TGTGCCACCAGCAGAGTTTTCGGGACTAGCGACAATGAGCAGTTCTTC. It translates to CATSRVFGTSDNEQFF. The full variable domain, its missing parts supplied by reference TRBV15 and TRBJ2-1, is DAMVIQNPRYQVTQFGKPVTLSCSQTLNHNVMYWYQQKSSQAPKLLFHYYDKDFNNEADTPDNFQSRRPNTSFCFLDIRSPGLGDTAMYLCATSRVFGTSDNEQFFGPGTRLTVL.

The chain links TRBV6-4 to TRBJ1-2, with D perhaps matching TRBD1 (6 bases). Trimming stripped 0 bases from V and 4 bases from J, with 12 bases between. The CDR3 consists of 15 residues. The germline V gene encodes CDR1 MRHNA and CDR2 SNTAGT. In DNA, the CDR3 is TGTGCCAGCAGTGACTCTACAGGGCAAGGCTATGGCTACACCTTC. Its protein product is CASSDSTGQGYGYTF.

The chain has TRBV28 and TRBJ1-1, with 9 bases fitting TRBD1. This CDR3 has 13 residues. Trimming at V came to 6 bases and at J to 5 bases, leaving 4 bases not matched to a gene. Germline V CDR1 and CDR2: MDHEN, SYDVKM. For the CDR3, the DNA is TGTGCCAGCAGCTCGGACAGGGGAACTGAAGCTTTCTTT. This gives the protein CASSSDRGTEAFF.

The rearrangement uses TRBV7-9 and TRBJ1-5; perhaps TRBD1 as D (5 bases). The CDR3 runs 12 residues. V lost 0 bases and J lost 9, with 6 bases in between. The V gene's germline CDR1 is SEHNR and CDR2 FQNEAQ (reference sequence). The CDR3 sequence is CASSLADRPQHF. The CDR3 DNA reads TGTGCCAGCAGCTTAGCCGACAGGCCCCAGCATTTT.

V is TRBV18 and J is TRBJ1-1; tentatively, D is TRBD1 (5 bases). The V end lost 5 bases, the J end lost 0 bases, and 7 bases lay between the germline ends. This CDR3 comprises 13 residues. Germline V gene data show CDR1 as KGHSH and CDR2 as LQKENI. Written as DNA, the CDR3 is TGTGCCAGCTCAACGACAGTGAACACTGAAGCTTTCTTT. Its protein is CASSTTVNTEAFF.

V is TRBV6-4 and J is TRBJ2-1; maybe TRBD2 (5 bases). In germline, CDR1 is MRHNA, CDR2 SNTAGT. The germline V and J ends were trimmed by 3 bases and 3 bases, with 12 bases remaining between them. This CDR3 spans 15 amino acids. Here the CDR3 DNA reads TGTGCCAGCAGTGAAGGGTGGGAGAACTACAATGAGCAGTTCTTC. It is translated as CASSEGWENYNEQFF.

The genes are TRBV25-1 and TRBJ1-1; 7 positions agree with TRBD1. Germline CDR1 MGHDK, CDR2 SYGVNS. The length of the CDR3 is 13 residues. V dropped 6 bases and J dropped 4; count of bases not matched to a gene: 5. The CDR3 nucleotides read TGTGCCAGCAGGGCAGGGGGAGGCACTGAAGCTTTCTTT. This gives the protein CASRAGGGTEAFF.

V gene TRBV28 combines with J gene TRBJ2-7, with a possible D match to TRBD2 (5 bases). The CDR3 has 17 amino acids. V dropped 4 bases and J dropped 0 bases, with 19 bases sitting between them. The V gene's germline CDR1 is MDHEN and CDR2 SYDVKM. In DNA form, the CDR3 reads TGTGCCAGCAGTTCCCCTAGGACTCGGCGGGTCTCCTACGAGCAGTACTTC. This codes for CASSSPRTRRVSYEQYF.

This rearrangement joins TRBV28 to TRBJ1-1; 8 bases are shared with TRBD1. The CDR3 totals 17 residues. The junction had 11 bases not matched to a gene; V was cut back by 5 bases and J by 0 bases. The germline V gene has CDR1 MDHEN and CDR2 SYDVKM. This chain's CDR3 is CASSRTGRMRMNTEAFF. In DNA form, the CDR3 reads TGTGCCAGCAGTCGGACAGGGCGGATGAGGATGAACACTGAAGCTTTCTTT.

V gene TRBV6-5 combines with J gene TRBJ2-3; 8 nucleotides agree with TRBD1. Per germline, CDR1 MNHEY and CDR2 SVGAGI. V lost 7 bases and J lost 4; bases outside the gene matches: 7. The CDR3 contains 14 residues. The CDR3 DNA sequence: TGTGCCAGCACCCCAGGGGGCGCGGCAGATACGCAGTATTTT. Translated: CASTPGGAADTQYF.

The gene calls are TRBV19 and TRBJ2-1; tentative D call: TRBD2 (5 bases). V gave up 5 bases and J gave up 9 bases, with 11 bases separating them. This CDR3 is 12 amino acids long. Germline CDR1 and CDR2: LNHDA and SQIVND (reference sequence). CDR3 in amino acids: CASSVVRGEQFF. The CDR3 DNA reads as TGTGCCAGTAGTGTAGTTCGGGGTGAGCAGTTCTTC.

This rearrangement joins TRBV7-9 to TRBJ1-4; 7 bases match TRBD1. CDR1 and CDR2 (germline): SEHNR, FQNEAQ (reference sequence). The CDR3 runs to 15 residues. V dropped 1 base and J dropped 10; count of bases not matched to a gene: 9. CDR3: CASSLGQGGVGKLFF. In DNA form, the CDR3 reads TGTGCCAGCAGCTTAGGCCAAGGGGGCGTGGGAAAACTGTTTTTT.

The chain has TRBV6-5 and TRBJ2-1, with 7 bases that match TRBD1. V shed 6 bases, J shed 10 bases, and the junction held 3 bases outside the gene matches. This CDR3 is 11 amino acids long. Germline V gene lookup returns CDR1 MNHEY and CDR2 SVGAGI. The DNA of the CDR3 is TGTGCCAGCAGCCGGACAGGCGAGCAGTTCTTC. Translated, it gives CASSRTGEQFF.

This chain joins TRBV30 and TRBJ2-5; 15 bases align to TRBD2. The germline CDR1 and CDR2 sequences are GTSNPN and SVGIG (reference sequence). CDR3 size: 14 residues. J was trimmed by 7 bases and V by 0 bases; bases with no gene match: 0. CDR3: CAWSVGLAGGTQYF. Here the CDR3 DNA reads TGTGCCTGGAGTGTGGGACTAGCGGGGGGGACCCAGTACTTC.

The gene calls are TRBV6-5 and TRBJ1-4, with 7 bases matching TRBD1. The CDR3 has 13 amino acids. CDR1 and CDR2 (germline): MNHEY, SVGAGI. V was clipped by 6 bases and J by 3 bases; unmatched bases: 1. The CDR3 reads CASRRGPNEKLFF. The CDR3, as DNA: TGTGCCAGCAGGAGGGGGCCTAATGAAAAACTGTTTTTT.

The chain is built from TRBV4-2 and TRBJ1-2, with D hard to call. Germline V CDR1 and CDR2: LGHNA, YNFKEQ. The V gene lost 0 bases and the J gene lost 9 bases, with 17 bases spanning the gap. The CDR3 sequence is 15 residues long. Here the CDR3 DNA reads TGTGCCAGCAGCCAAGATTCTGGAACGAAGAGGAGCTACACCTTC. Encoded protein: CASSQDSGTKRSYTF.

V and J are TRBV30 and TRBJ2-7; D not certain. Germline V CDR1 and CDR2: GTSNPN, SVGIG (reference sequence). V gave up 5 bases and J gave up 3 bases, with 8 bases separating them. The length of the CDR3 is 11 residues. The CDR3 bases are TGTGCCTGGCGACTTCTCTACGAGCAGTACTTC. This translates into CAWRLLYEQYF. The variable domain in full, with the rest retrieved from reference TRBV30 and TRBJ2-7, is SQTIHQWPATLVQPVGSPLSLECTVEGTSNPNLYWYRQAAGRGLQLLFYSVGIGQISSEVPQNLSASRPQDRQFILSSKKLLLSDSGFYLCAWRLLYEQYFGPGTRLTVT.

The chain employs TRBV6-2 or TRBV6-3 and TRBJ1-2; no reliable D call. Germline V gene sequence: CDR1 MNHEY, CDR2 SVGEGT. CDR3 length equals 11 residues. The ends were cut back, 6 bases at V and 7 bases at J, with 9 bases in the middle. The CDR3 spells CASSGSSGYTF. The CDR3 nucleotides read TGTGCCAGCAGCGGTAGTTCTGGCTACACCTTC.

The J gene is TRBJ1-4, the V gene TRBV7-6, with a tentative D call TRBD1 (5 bases). The germline V gene has CDR1 SGHVS and CDR2 FNYEAQ. The CDR3 is 16 amino acids. Trimming removed 0 bases at V and 0 bases at J, with 8 bases between. Written as DNA, the CDR3 is TGTGCCAGCAGCTTAGCGAGGACAACAACTAATGAAAAACTGTTTTTT. It encodes CASSLARTTTNEKLFF.

The rearrangement joins TRBV24-1 to TRBJ1-2; 7 nucleotides line up with TRBD1. CDR1 is KGHDR and CDR2 is SFDVKD in the germline V gene. Unmatched junction bases numbered 7, after V lost 8 bases and J lost 5 bases. CDR3 length equals 13 residues. CDR3 nucleotides: TGTGCCACCACGGAGGGGGCGGGGTATGGCTACACCTTC. Protein: CATTEGAGYGYTF.

The CDR3 reads CASSRRLAGSTDTQYF. CDR3 nucleotides: TGTGCCAGCAGCCGGAGACTAGCGGGGAGCACAGATACGCAGTATTTT. This chain uses TRBV27 with TRBJ2-3; 11 bases line up with TRBD2. Germline trimming cut 6 bases from V and 0 bases from J; bases unmatched to any gene: 5. This CDR3 has 16 amino acids. Germline assignment: CDR1 MNHEY and CDR2 SMNVEV (reference sequence).

V usage is TRBV10-3 and J usage is TRBJ1-3; tentatively, D is TRBD1 (5 bases). Trimming cost V 10 bases and J 1 base, with 11 bases left between them. CDR3 length: 13 amino acids. Germline V gene data show CDR1 as ENHRY and CDR2 as SYGVKD. The CDR3 spells CATKGYSGNTIYF. In DNA, the CDR3 is TGTGCCACCAAGGGGTATTCTGGAAACACCATATATTTT.

V is TRBV11-2 and J is TRBJ2-7, with D possibly TRBD2 on 7 matching bases. Germline assignment: CDR1 SGHAT and CDR2 FQNNGV. The CDR3 is made up of 15 amino acids. The V end lost 8 bases, the J end lost 1 base, and 18 bases lay between the germline ends. The CDR3 DNA follows: TGTGCCAGCTCCACAGGGAGGGGATCATCCTACGAGCAGTACTTC. Residues: CASSTGRGSSYEQYF.

The chain links TRBV6-2 or TRBV6-3 to TRBJ2-3; 11 bases are a match to TRBD2. Germline loops: CDR1 MNHEY, CDR2 SVGEGT. This CDR3 has 18 residues. Trimming cost V 1 base and J 1 base; bases outside gene matches: 7. The DNA for the CDR3 is TGTGCCAGCAGTTACTTAGCGGGAGGGCCTAGGGGCACAGATACGCAGTATTTT. Its protein is CASSYLAGGPRGTDTQYF.